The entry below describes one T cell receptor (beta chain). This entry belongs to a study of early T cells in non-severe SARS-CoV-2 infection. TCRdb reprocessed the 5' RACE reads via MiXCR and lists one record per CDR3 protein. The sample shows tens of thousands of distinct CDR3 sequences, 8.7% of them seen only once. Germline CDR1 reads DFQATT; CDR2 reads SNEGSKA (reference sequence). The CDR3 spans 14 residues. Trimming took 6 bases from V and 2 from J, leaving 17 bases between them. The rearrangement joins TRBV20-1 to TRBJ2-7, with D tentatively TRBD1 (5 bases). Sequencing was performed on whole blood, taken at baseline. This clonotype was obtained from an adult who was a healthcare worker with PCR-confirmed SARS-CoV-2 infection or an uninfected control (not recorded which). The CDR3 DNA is TGCAGTGCCGTGGACATCACGAACCCCTACGAGCAGTACTTC. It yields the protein CSAVDITNPYEQYF.